This T cell receptor (beta chain) was recorded in a study of shared clonotypes between healthy human individuals. From germline, CDR1 is KGHSH and CDR2 LQKENI. The CDR3 totals 16 residues. With V trimmed by 3 bases and J by 1 base, 5 bases remained unmatched. Sequencing was performed with immunoSEQ multiplex PCR; in TCRdb, only in-frame clones are kept and a portion is missing. The profile shows approximately 1.5 million clones, 95% to 99% of them singletons. Remarks on this clone: Other DNA sequences in this sample translate to the same CDR3.

The gene calls are TRBV18 and TRBJ2-2, with 7 nucleotides matching TRBD1. The sequence was obtained from a man aged 30 to 39 in good health. The sample comprised naive CD4+ T cells sorted from blood. Noted subset: CD45RA+ positively selected. CDR3 region: CASSPPGGRNTGELFF. DNA for the CDR3: TGTGCCAGCTCACCGCCAGGGGGTCGGAACACCGGGGAGCTGTTTTTT.